The 3 T cell receptor beta chains below were found in one sample sequenced in a study of T cells in Graves' hyperthyroidism and ophthalmopathy. TCR beta CDR3 region amplification was performed from RNA transcripts. The TCR CDR3 first-round RT-PCR relied on the HTBI primer set. TCRdb passed the multiplex PCR reads through MiXCR, listing each CDR3 protein once. The data hold some 650,000 distinct CDR3 sequences, with about a sixth observed a single time. Sequencing was done on a sample of blood. These receptors came from a woman between 40 and 55 years old with Graves' ophthalmopathy.

This CDR3 is CSANPGLLNTDTQYF. The CDR3 coding sequence is TGCAGTGCCAATCCGGGACTTCTAAACACAGATACGCAGTATTTT. V is TRBV20-1 and J is TRBJ2-3; a weak D match, TRBD2 (6 bases). The CDR3 runs 15 residues. Germline CDR1 DFQATT, CDR2 SNEGSKA (reference sequence). V was pared by 6 bases and J by 2 bases, with 18 bases between.

Ten or more counts support this clonotype. The V gene is TRBV28, the J gene TRBJ2-3; the D gene is possibly TRBD1 (5 bases). Germline CDR1 reads MDHEN; CDR2 reads SYDVKM. This CDR3 comprises 13 residues. The germline V and J ends were trimmed by 5 bases and 6 bases, with 12 bases remaining between them. Written as DNA, the CDR3 is TGTGCCAGCAGTCCCGACTCAGGGGATACGCAGTATTTT. This codes for CASSPDSGDTQYF.

The table lists this clonotype with a few counts. J is TRBJ2-2 and V is TRBV12-3 or TRBV12-4, with D unresolved. This CDR3 is built from 14 residues. V gave up 8 bases and J gave up 5 bases, with 15 bases separating them. CDR3 bases: TGTGCCAGCTCCGCCTATCCTCAAACCGGGGAGCTGTTTTTT. Protein: CASSAYPQTGELFF.